Listed below are T cell receptor beta chains from one sample, sequenced in a study of T cells after yellow fever vaccination. TCRdb itself ran the 5' RACE reads through MiXCR, one entry per CDR3 protein. The top ten clones hold less than 40% of a sample with 180,000 or so distinct CDR3 sequences, 8% to 13% of them seen once. Sequenced here: CD8+ T cells sorted from PBMCs, sampled 15 days after the yellow fever booster vaccination. All receptors derive from a man between 18 and 29 years old who received the YFV17D yellow fever vaccine. The CDR3 runs from the conserved cysteine through the conserved F or W. Fields, in order: V gene, clone size, J gene, D gene, CDR3 DNA, CDR3 protein. D genes are given only for firm matches. Size is omitted from some rows. Given values are once, few, many or a class for expanded clones.

V gene: TRBV10-3; clone size: -; J gene: TRBJ2-6; D gene: -; CDR3 DNA: TGTGCCATCAGTGACCGTAGACACATGGATACTGGGGCCAACGTCCTGACTTTC; CDR3 protein: CAISDRRHMDTGANVLTF
V gene: TRBV7-2; clone size: few; J gene: TRBJ2-1; D gene: -; CDR3 DNA: TGTGCCAGCAGCTTAGGTTGGGGGCCGAATGAGCAGTTCTTC; CDR3 protein: CASSLGWGPNEQFF
V gene: TRBV20-1; clone size: -; J gene: TRBJ2-2; D gene: TRBD2; CDR3 DNA: TGCAGTGCGCCCGACCTAGCGGGGGGCGACACCGGGGAGCTGTTTTTT; CDR3 protein: CSAPDLAGGDTGELFF
V gene: TRBV5-1; clone size: many; J gene: TRBJ2-1; D gene: -; CDR3 DNA: TGCGCCAGCAGCTTGGAAGCGGACCGGTCGACCGCTGAGCAGTTCTTC; CDR3 protein: CASSLEADRSTAEQFF
V gene: TRBV27; clone size: many; J gene: TRBJ1-2; D gene: -; CDR3 DNA: TGTGCCAGCAGTTTAGGCCACAGAGATGGCTACACCTTC; CDR3 protein: CASSLGHRDGYTF
V gene: TRBV20-1; clone size: -; J gene: TRBJ2-2; D gene: -; CDR3 DNA: TGCAGTGCTAGAGTCGGGGGTACCGGGGAGCTGTTTTTT; CDR3 protein: CSARVGGTGELFF
V gene: TRBV2; clone size: few; J gene: TRBJ1-5; D gene: TRBD1; CDR3 DNA: TGCGCCAGCAGCACCGGGACAGGGGATCAGCCCCAGCATTTT; CDR3 protein: CASSTGTGDQPQHF
V gene: TRBV20-1; clone size: many; J gene: TRBJ1-1; D gene: -; CDR3 DNA: TGCAGTGCCCGCCCCCCAGACACTGAAGCTTTCTTT; CDR3 protein: CSARPPDTEAFF
V gene: TRBV7-6; clone size: -; J gene: TRBJ2-6; D gene: -; CDR3 DNA: TGTGCCAGCAGCGCGTTCAACGGGGCTTCAAGCTCTGGGGCCAACGTCCTGACTTTC; CDR3 protein: CASSAFNGASSSGANVLTF
V gene: TRBV30; clone size: few; J gene: TRBJ1-2; D gene: -; CDR3 DNA: TGTGCCTGGGATCAGGGGATCTATGGCTACACCTTC; CDR3 protein: CAWDQGIYGYTF
V gene: TRBV7-2; clone size: many; J gene: TRBJ2-1; D gene: TRBD2; CDR3 DNA: TGTGCCAGCAGCCCACTAGCGGGGGGATACAATGAGCAGTTCTTC; CDR3 protein: CASSPLAGGYNEQFF
V gene: TRBV7-6; clone size: few; J gene: TRBJ1-5; D gene: -; CDR3 DNA: TGTGCCAGCAGCTTACTTGGGGGGTCCCTAAATCAGCCCCAGCATTTT; CDR3 protein: CASSLLGGSLNQPQHF
V gene: TRBV27; clone size: -; J gene: TRBJ2-2; D gene: -; CDR3 DNA: TGTGCCAGCAGCCCGAAGGACAGTCTCACCGGGGAGCTGTTTTTT; CDR3 protein: CASSPKDSLTGELFF
V gene: TRBV6-5; clone size: -; J gene: TRBJ2-3; D gene: -; CDR3 DNA: TGTGCCAGCAGTTACTCGAACGGCGGGACGCAGTATTTT; CDR3 protein: CASSYSNGGTQYF
V gene: TRBV7-9; clone size: few; J gene: TRBJ1-5; D gene: TRBD1; CDR3 DNA: TGTGCCAGCAGCCTAACAGGGGGCAGTCAGCCCCAGCATTTT; CDR3 protein: CASSLTGGSQPQHF
V gene: TRBV19; clone size: -; J gene: TRBJ2-7; D gene: -; CDR3 DNA: TGTGCCACCGCGACGGCATTCTACGAGCAGTACTTC; CDR3 protein: CATATAFYEQYF
V gene: TRBV29-1; clone size: -; J gene: TRBJ2-2; D gene: -; CDR3 DNA: TGCAGCGTTTATAAGAACACCGGGGAGCTGTTTTTT; CDR3 protein: CSVYKNTGELFF
V gene: TRBV4-1; clone size: -; J gene: TRBJ1-1; D gene: -; CDR3 DNA: TGCGCCAGCAGCCCTGCTGGGGGAGGAACTGAAGCTTTCTTT; CDR3 protein: CASSPAGGGTEAFF
V gene: TRBV6-2/TRBV6-3; clone size: few; J gene: TRBJ2-3; D gene: -; CDR3 DNA: TGTGCCAGCAGTTTTCTACGATTCACAGATACGCAGTATTTT; CDR3 protein: CASSFLRFTDTQYF
V gene: TRBV29-1; clone size: few; J gene: TRBJ2-7; D gene: -; CDR3 DNA: TGCAGCGCAACCGAAGACAACACCTACGAGCAGTACTTC; CDR3 protein: CSATEDNTYEQYF
V gene: TRBV9; clone size: -; J gene: TRBJ2-1; D gene: -; CDR3 DNA: TGTGCCAGCAGCAGGGACTCCTTGGGGCAGTTCTTC; CDR3 protein: CASSRDSLGQFF
V gene: TRBV7-9; clone size: -; J gene: TRBJ1-6; D gene: -; CDR3 DNA: TGTGCCAGCAGCCCAAGGTTAAATTCACCCCTCCACTTT; CDR3 protein: CASSPRLNSPLHF
V gene: TRBV5-5; clone size: -; J gene: TRBJ2-2; D gene: -; CDR3 DNA: TGTGCCAGCAGCTTGGCCGGTCGGGGGGCCTCGAACACCGGGGAGCTGTTTTTT; CDR3 protein: CASSLAGRGASNTGELFF
V gene: TRBV5-6; clone size: -; J gene: TRBJ2-7; D gene: TRBD1; CDR3 DNA: TGTGCCAGCAGCTTCGGGACAGGAGGACCTCGGTACTTC; CDR3 protein: CASSFGTGGPRYF
V gene: TRBV19; clone size: -; J gene: TRBJ2-7; D gene: -; CDR3 DNA: TGTGCCAGCCGGGACCCAGCCTACGAGCAGTACTTC; CDR3 protein: CASRDPAYEQYF